This TCR beta chain was obtained from a study of CD8 T cells in ankylosing spondylitis. General study points: What seemed typical of ankylosing spondylitis blood was a TCR beta motif built from several highly homologous variants. Some of these motif variants have turned up before, in reports on reactive arthritis synovial fluid and blood.

Libraries of TCR beta came from quantitative 5'-RACE with molecular barcodes. TCRdb re-analysed the 5' RACE reads in MiXCR, keeping a single row per CDR3 protein. This table holds fewer than 250,000 distinct CDR3 sequences, 20% to 30% found once. The CDR3 extends over 12 amino acids. Germline V gives CDR1 DFQATT, CDR2 SNEGSKA (reference sequence). V shed 0 bases and J shed 2 bases, with 3 bases lying between them. In the case of this clonotype: The antigen remains unidentified.

The sequence was collected from a male donor with ankylosing spondylitis or in good health (not recorded which). The J gene is TRBJ2-3, the V gene TRBV20-1; the D is unclear. Material: blood, either unsorted or a sorted T cell fraction (not recorded which). The chain's CDR3 is CSARDNTDTQYF. CDR3 DNA: TGCAGTGCTAGAGACAACACAGATACGCAGTATTTT.